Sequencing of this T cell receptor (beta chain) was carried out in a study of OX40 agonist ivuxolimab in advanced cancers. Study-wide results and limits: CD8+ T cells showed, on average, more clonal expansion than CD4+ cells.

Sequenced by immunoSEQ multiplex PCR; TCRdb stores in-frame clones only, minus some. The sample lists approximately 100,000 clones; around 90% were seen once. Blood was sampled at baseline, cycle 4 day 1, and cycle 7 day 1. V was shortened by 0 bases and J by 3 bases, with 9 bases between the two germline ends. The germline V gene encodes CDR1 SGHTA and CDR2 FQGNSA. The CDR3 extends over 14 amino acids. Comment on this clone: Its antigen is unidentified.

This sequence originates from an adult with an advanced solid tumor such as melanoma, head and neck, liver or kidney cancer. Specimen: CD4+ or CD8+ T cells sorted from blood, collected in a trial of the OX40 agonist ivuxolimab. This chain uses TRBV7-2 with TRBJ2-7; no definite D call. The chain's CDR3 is CASSLAPAYYEQYF. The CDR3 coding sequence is TGTGCCAGCAGCTTAGCTCCGGCGTACTACGAGCAGTACTTC.